One and the same sample provided the 28 T cell receptor beta chains below, sequenced in a study of naive and memory T cell subsets. An equimolar mix of two oligonucleotides served as the beta constant-region primer for TRBC1 and TRBC2. The ligated cDNA underwent four PCR rounds using SP2 and nested alpha and beta constant-region primers. TCRdb ran MiXCR on the UMI-ligation and nested PCR reads and lists one entry per CDR3 protein. The data show tens of thousands of distinct CDR3 sequences, around 9% seen once. The sample was central memory CD8+ T cells from blood. All receptors derive from a human donor in good health.

The rearrangement links TRBV12-3 or TRBV12-4 to TRBJ2-7; 12 bases fit TRBD2. This CDR3 has 15 residues. V shed 3 bases, J shed 3 bases, and the junction held 3 bases outside the gene matches. The CDR3 nucleotides are TGTGCCAGCAGTTTGCGGACTAGCGGGATCTACGAGCAGTACTTC. As protein: CASSLRTSGIYEQYF.

This clonotype is categorized as medium-sized. The CDR3 DNA follows: TGCAGTGCTCTAGCGGACTACGAGCAGTACTTC. Its translation: CSALADYEQYF. The J gene is TRBJ2-7, the V gene TRBV20-1; 7 nucleotides agree with TRBD2. The CDR3 sequence is 11 residues long. The V gene end was trimmed by 5 bases and the J gene end by 3 bases; junction bases not matched to a gene: 1. CDR1 is DFQATT and CDR2 is SNEGSKA in the germline V gene (reference sequence).

The sample holds many counts of this clonotype. V usage is TRBV12-3 or TRBV12-4 and J usage is TRBJ2-7; D is possibly TRBD2 (6 bases). Trimming shortened V by 9 bases and J by 3 bases, and 9 bases separated the two germline ends. The CDR3 has 11 amino acids. CDR3 sequence (DNA): TGTGCCAGTAGGAGGGGCTACGAGCAGTACTTC. This codes for CASRRGYEQYF.

The CDR3 nucleotides read TGCAGTGCTAGTCGGCTAGCGGGAGGGGAGTGGGGCACAGATACGCAGTATTTT. Translation: CSASRLAGGEWGTDTQYF. The rearrangement uses TRBV20-1 and TRBJ2-3, with 12 bases aligning to TRBD2. This CDR3 comprises 18 residues. Germline CDR1 is DFQATT and CDR2 is SNEGSKA (reference sequence). The V gene end was trimmed by 3 bases and the J gene end by 1 base; junction bases not matched to a gene: 11.

Many counts were recorded for this clonotype. The CDR3 region is CSAREGQVADGYTF. CDR3 nucleotide sequence: TGCAGTGCTAGAGAAGGACAGGTTGCCGATGGCTACACCTTC. The gene calls are TRBV20-1 and TRBJ1-2, with TRBD1 matching over 7 bases. The CDR3 has 14 residues. V lost 0 bases, J lost 6 bases, and 7 bases stayed unmatched. CDR1 DFQATT and CDR2 SNEGSKA come from the germline V gene (reference sequence).

This clonotype was detected ten times or more. The rearrangement links TRBV27 to TRBJ1-2; the D gene is possibly TRBD1 (6 bases). V lost 0 bases and J 5 bases, leaving 10 bases between the germline ends. This CDR3 region has 14 residues. Germline assignment: CDR1 MNHEY and CDR2 SMNVEV (reference sequence). CDR3 coding DNA: TGTGCCAGCAGTTTATCTGGGACACGATATGGCTACACCTTC. Translation gives CASSLSGTRYGYTF.

There are many counts of this clonotype. This CDR3 reads CASSLREQGLTEQFF. The CDR3 region has the DNA TGTGCCAGCAGCTTGAGGGAGCAGGGATTAACTGAGCAGTTCTTC. V is TRBV9 and J is TRBJ2-1; D possibly matches TRBD1 or TRBD2 (5 bases each). V dropped 4 bases and J dropped 9 bases, with 20 bases sitting between them. The germline V gene encodes CDR1 SGDLS and CDR2 YYNGEE. The CDR3 spans 15 residues.

This chain uses TRBV2 with TRBJ2-1, with D tentatively TRBD2 (5 bases). Trimming took 8 bases from V and 8 from J, leaving 13 bases between them. CDR3 length: 12 amino acids. The V gene's germline CDR1 is SNHLY and CDR2 FYNNEI. CDR3 DNA sequence: TGTGCCAGCGGTGGGAGTGGGGATGAGCAGTTCTTC. Translated, it gives CASGGSGDEQFF. The whole variable domain, remainder taken from reference TRBV2 and TRBJ2-1, is EPEVTQTPSHQVTQMGQEVILRCVPISNHLYFYWYRQILGQKVEFLVSFYNNEISEKSEIFDDQFSVERPDGSNFTLKIRSTKLEDSAMYFCASGGSGDEQFFGPGTRLTVL.

This clonotype was seen ten or more times. This chain joins TRBV19 and TRBJ2-2, with D possibly matching TRBD1 (6 bases). Germline V lookup: CDR1 LNHDA, CDR2 SQIVND (reference sequence). Deletions cut 6 bases from V and 2 bases from J, with 13 bases between. The CDR3 sequence is 15 residues long. The CDR3 coding sequence is TGTGCCAGTAGGCCCAGGGGTTTTAACACCGGGGAGCTGTTTTTT. Amino acid sequence: CASRPRGFNTGELFF.

This chain connects TRBV7-9 to TRBJ1-1; weak D call: TRBD1 (5 bases). CDR3 length: 18 amino acids. CDR1 and CDR2 from the germline V gene are SEHNR and FQNEAQ (reference sequence). V was pared by 2 bases and J by 1 base, with 20 bases between. CDR3 sequence: CASSLYRVSGVKNTEAFF. CDR3 DNA sequence: TGTGCCAGCAGCTTATATAGGGTTTCGGGGGTCAAGAACACTGAAGCTTTCTTT. Full variable domain (outside the CDR3, taken from reference TRBV7-9 and TRBJ1-1): DTGVSQNPRHKITKRGQNVTFRCDPISEHNRLYWYRQTLGQGPEFLTYFQNEAQLEKSRLLSDRFSAERPKGSFSTLEIQRTEQGDSAMYLCASSLYRVSGVKNTEAFFGQGTRLTVV.

This clonotype was seen more than once but under ten times. V gene TRBV28 combines with J gene TRBJ1-1, with unresolved D. Between the trimmed V and J ends, which lost 7 bases and 5 bases, there was a span of 20 bases. CDR3 length: 15 amino acids. The germline gives CDR1 MDHEN, CDR2 SYDVKM. This CDR3 reads CASTSGRRTMTEAFF. The DNA of the CDR3 is TGTGCCAGCACCTCGGGCAGACGAACAATGACTGAAGCTTTCTTT.

This clonotype showed up many times. This sequence joins TRBV6-1 and TRBJ2-7; D not certain. V gave up 7 bases and J gave up 3 bases, with 13 bases separating them. The CDR3 loop spans 13 amino acids. Germline values: CDR1 MNHNS, CDR2 SASEGT. The CDR3 DNA is TGTGCCAGCACCCAAGGCTTAGTCTACGAGCAGTACTTC. Protein sequence: CASTQGLVYEQYF.

The chain couples TRBV20-1 to TRBJ2-7, with D maybe TRBD2 (7 bases). The V end was cut by 0 bases, the J end by 4 bases, with 19 bases between. The CDR3 is 16 amino acids. Germline V CDR1 and CDR2: DFQATT, SNEGSKA (reference sequence). CDR3 DNA: TGCAGTGCTAGAGATCCGACGGACAGCGGGGCTTACGAGCAGTACTTC. It specifies CSARDPTDSGAYEQYF.

This clonotype was picked up many times. This chain uses TRBV12-3 or TRBV12-4 with TRBJ1-2; 9 bases are a match to TRBD1. The CDR3 loop spans 14 amino acids. The trim removed 5 bases at V and 2 bases at J, leaving 3 bases unmatched. CDR3 sequence reads: CASSQGTGNYGYTF. CDR3 DNA sequence: TGTGCCAGCAGTCAGGGGACAGGGAACTATGGCTACACCTTC.

This clonotype was counted ten times or more. The chain couples TRBV14 to TRBJ2-1; TRBD1 matches 10 bases. This CDR3 is 14 amino acids long. V shed 6 bases, J shed 5 bases, and the junction held 4 bases outside the gene matches. CDR1 is SGHDN and CDR2 is FVKESK in the germline V gene. The CDR3 DNA sequence: TGTGCCAGCAGACGGACAGGGGGGGACAATGAGCAGTTCTTC. Translated, it gives CASRRTGGDNEQFF.

This clonotype was seen repeatedly, ten times or more. This chain connects TRBV6-5 to TRBJ2-6; no reliable D call. The CDR3 runs 16 residues. Per the germline V gene, CDR1 is MNHEY and CDR2 is SVGAGI. V gave up 2 bases and J gave up 4 bases, with 12 bases separating them. The CDR3 DNA reads TGTGCCAGCAGTTACAGGGTGGTCTACGGGGCCAACGTCCTGACTTTC. Translated, it gives CASSYRVVYGANVLTF.

This clonotype was seen only a few times. The rearrangement links TRBV9 to TRBJ2-5; 8 bases fit TRBD1. J gave up 5 bases and V 4 bases, and 10 bases lay outside the gene matches. The CDR3 extends over 15 amino acids. Germline assignment: CDR1 SGDLS and CDR2 YYNGEE. The CDR3 sequence: CASSPQTGDWETQYF. The CDR3 nucleotides read TGTGCCAGCAGCCCCCAGACAGGGGATTGGGAGACCCAGTACTTC.

This clonotype was picked up many times. The V and J genes are TRBV6-2 or TRBV6-3 and TRBJ2-2, with TRBD2 matching over 11 bases. Per germline, CDR1 MNHEY and CDR2 SVGEGT. V dropped 4 bases and J dropped 4; count of bases not matched to a gene: 2. The CDR3 totals 15 residues. CDR3 sequence (DNA): TGTGCCAGCAGTTTTAGCGGGAGGGCCACCGGGGAGCTGTTTTTT. Translation gives CASSFSGRATGELFF.

The sample holds many counts of this clonotype. V gene TRBV20-1 combines with J gene TRBJ1-5; D gene uncertain. Germline V CDR1 and CDR2: DFQATT, SNEGSKA (reference sequence). Trimming shortened V by 0 bases and J by 1 base, and 10 bases separated the two germline ends. There are 15 residues in the CDR3. The CDR3 spells CSARDPHVSNQPQHF. DNA for the CDR3: TGCAGTGCTAGAGATCCCCATGTCAGCAATCAGCCCCAGCATTTT.

This clonotype was picked up many times. The genes are TRBV30 and TRBJ2-1, with a tentative D call TRBD2 (6 bases). Germline CDR1 reads GTSNPN; CDR2 reads SVGIG (reference sequence). The CDR3 covers 14 residues. Between the trimmed V and J ends, which lost 0 bases and 6 bases, there was a span of 12 bases. This CDR3 is CAWSVSGEVNEQFF. The CDR3 DNA reads as TGTGCCTGGAGTGTCTCGGGAGAGGTCAATGAGCAGTTCTTC.

This clonotype was seen at least ten times. The chain is built from TRBV5-5 and TRBJ2-1; unclear D gene. Germline assignment: CDR1 SGHKS and CDR2 YYEKEE (reference sequence). CDR3 length: 15 amino acids. V lost 0 bases and J 4 bases, leaving 11 bases between the germline ends. The DNA of the CDR3 is TGTGCCAGCAGCTTGGGATTTAAGACTTACAATGAGCAGTTCTTC. It is translated as CASSLGFKTYNEQFF.

This chain uses TRBV27 with TRBJ2-3; D is undetermined. Per the germline V gene, CDR1 is MNHEY and CDR2 is SMNVEV (reference sequence). CDR3 length: 13 amino acids. With 2 bases removed from V and 2 bases from J, the gap between germline ends came to 5 bases. The CDR3 nucleotides are TGTGCCAGCAGTTTACGGAACACAGATACGCAGTATTTT. As protein: CASSLRNTDTQYF.

This chain joins TRBV27 and TRBJ1-5, with D uncertain. This CDR3 has 14 residues. The germline V gene encodes CDR1 MNHEY and CDR2 SMNVEV (reference sequence). V was trimmed by 3 bases and J by 3 bases, leaving 9 bases between them. The DNA of the CDR3 is TGTGCCAGCAGTTTGTTAGGGCACAATCAGCCCCAGCATTTT. Amino acid sequence: CASSLLGHNQPQHF.

This clonotype was recorded at least ten times. J is TRBJ2-5 and V is TRBV5-1, with TRBD2 identical over 16 bases. The length of the CDR3 is 16 residues. After removal of 3 bases from V and 4 bases from J, the junction contained 3 bases not matched to a gene. Germline lookup yields CDR1 SGHRS and CDR2 YFSETQ. CDR3 region: CASSSGTSGGGETQYF. CDR3 in DNA: TGCGCCAGCAGCTCCGGGACTAGCGGGGGGGGAGAGACCCAGTACTTC.

This chain joins TRBV11-2 and TRBJ2-7; D not resolved. Germline-derived CDR1 and CDR2 are SGHAT and FQNNGV. V was pared by 2 bases and J by 4 bases, with 9 bases between. The CDR3 extends over 13 amino acids. CDR3 nucleotide sequence: TGTGCCAGCAGCTTACTAGTTTCTTACGAGCAGTACTTC. This encodes CASSLLVSYEQYF.

The genes are TRBV6-2 or TRBV6-3 and TRBJ1-5, with a possible D match to TRBD1 (5 bases). The CDR3 sequence is 15 residues long. The V gene lost 6 bases and the J gene lost 9 bases, with 21 bases spanning the gap. Germline CDR1 MNHEY, CDR2 SVGEGT. The CDR3 bases are TGTGCCAGCAGGAAAGTTGTCAGGGCGGATTCGCCCCAGCATTTT. Encoded protein: CASRKVVRADSPQHF.

V usage is TRBV5-1 and J usage is TRBJ1-2, with TRBD1 matching over 8 bases. The CDR3 has 15 amino acids. J gave up 4 bases and V 0 bases, and 5 bases lay outside the gene matches. Germline values: CDR1 SGHRS, CDR2 YFSETQ. Here the CDR3 reads CASSLAGGEGYGYTF. Written as DNA, the CDR3 is TGCGCCAGCAGCTTGGCAGGGGGCGAGGGCTATGGCTACACCTTC.

The chain employs TRBV4-1 and TRBJ2-7, with TRBD1 as a possible D gene (5 bases). The CDR3 covers 16 residues. V was shortened by 0 bases and J by 2 bases, with 14 bases between the two germline ends. Germline CDR1 is MGHRA and CDR2 is YSYEKL. The CDR3 DNA reads TGCGCCAGCAGCCAAGAAGGGGTGGGCTCTGCCTACGAGCAGTACTTC. It is translated as CASSQEGVGSAYEQYF.